The 25 T cell receptor beta chains reported below all come from one sample, sequenced in a study of chemoradiotherapy in HPV16-positive cancers. Only in-frame clones appear in the TCRdb table, and some are missing; sequencing was by immunoSEQ multiplex PCR. The sample lists around 9,200 clones, around 79% occurring once. The sample here was tumor tissue, taken from a patient who underwent chemoradiotherapy. The receptors here all came from a human donor with HPV-associated anogenital cancer.

This clone has a handful of counts. The V and J genes are TRBV19 and TRBJ1-1; the D is unclear. Germline V gene data show CDR1 as LNHDA and CDR2 as SQIVND (reference sequence). The germline V and J ends were trimmed by 7 bases and 3 bases, with 15 bases remaining between them. The CDR3 consists of 14 residues. The CDR3, as DNA: TGTGCCAGTACACCTACTAGGAGGGACACTGAAGCTTTCTTT. Translated, it gives CASTPTRRDTEAFF. The full variable domain, rest sourced from reference TRBV19 and TRBJ1-1, is DGGITQSPKYLFRKEGQNVTLSCEQNLNHDAMYWYRQDPGQGLRLIYYSQIVNDFQKGDIAEGYSVSREKKESFPLTVTSAQKNPTAFYLCASTPTRRDTEAFFGQGTRLTVV.

This clone was picked up one time. This CDR3 is CASSPPGGGRETQYF. Here the CDR3 DNA reads TGTGCCAGCAGCCCCCCAGGGGGAGGACGGGAGACCCAGTACTTC. The gene calls are TRBV6-5 and TRBJ2-5, with D possibly matching TRBD1 (7 bases). The V gene lost 6 bases and the J gene lost 5 bases, with 19 bases spanning the gap. Germline loops: CDR1 MNHEY, CDR2 SVGAGI. The CDR3 length is 15 residues.

J is TRBJ2-1 and V is TRBV2, with 8 bases that match TRBD2. CDR3 length: 16 amino acids. Unmatched junction bases numbered 17, after V lost 7 bases and J lost 9 bases. Germline lookup yields CDR1 SNHLY and CDR2 FYNNEI. In DNA form, the CDR3 reads TGTGCCAGCACGATGACGGGGGGGCATTCGGGGGGTGAGCAGTTCTTC. This sequence encodes CASTMTGGHSGGEQFF.

The rearrangement uses TRBV2 and TRBJ2-5; 7 bases match TRBD1. With 5 bases clipped from V and 2 bases from J, the junction kept 5 bases outside the gene matches. The CDR3 loop spans 14 amino acids. The germline V gene encodes CDR1 SNHLY and CDR2 FYNNEI. The CDR3 DNA reads TGTGCCAGCAGTCCGGACAGGTTTCAAGAGACCCAGTACTTC. Translated, it gives CASSPDRFQETQYF. Supplemented by reference TRBV2 and TRBJ2-5, the full variable domain reads EPEVTQTPSHQVTQMGQEVILRCVPISNHLYFYWYRQILGQKVEFLVSFYNNEISEKSEIFDDQFSVERPDGSNFTLKIRSTKLEDSAMYFCASSPDRFQETQYFGPGTRLLVL.

The J gene is TRBJ1-2, the V gene TRBV28; D unclear. V was shortened by 2 bases and J by 4 bases, with 8 bases between the two germline ends. CDR1 and CDR2 (germline): MDHEN, SYDVKM. The CDR3 extends over 13 amino acids. The DNA of the CDR3 is TGTGCCAGCAGTTTAGCGGTAGGCTATGGCTACACCTTC. The encoded protein is CASSLAVGYGYTF.

The chain combines TRBV19 with TRBJ2-3; maybe TRBD1 (7 bases). There are 14 residues in the CDR3. In germline, CDR1 is LNHDA, CDR2 SQIVND (reference sequence). V shed 5 bases and J shed 3 bases, with 12 bases lying between them. CDR3 in amino acids: CASSLTGRTDTQYF. The CDR3 DNA reads TGTGCCAGTAGTTTGACAGGGAGGACAGATACGCAGTATTTT.

This clone was recorded a few times. CDR3 region: CASTETSGGTDTQYF. CDR3 nucleotides: TGCGCCAGCACCGAAACTAGCGGGGGCACAGATACGCAGTATTTT. V is TRBV4-3 and J is TRBJ2-3, with 10 bases that match TRBD2. J lost 1 base, V lost 7 bases, and 5 bases had no gene match. Germline CDR1 and CDR2: LGHNA and YSLEER. CDR3 size: 15 residues.

This sequence joins TRBV9 and TRBJ1-5; D not certain. The CDR3 length is 14 residues. V was shortened by 4 bases and J by 3 bases, with 11 bases between the two germline ends. Germline CDR1 SGDLS, CDR2 YYNGEE. The CDR3 DNA is TGTGCCAGCAGCCTTAGTGGCTACAATCAGCCCCAGCATTTT. It specifies CASSLSGYNQPQHF.

The chain is built from TRBV2 and TRBJ1-5, with TRBD1 matching over 11 bases. Trimming at V came to 5 bases and at J to 6 bases, leaving 6 bases not matched to a gene. Germline values: CDR1 SNHLY, CDR2 FYNNEI. The CDR3 covers 15 residues. The chain's CDR3 is CASSHGQGAFQPQHF. The CDR3 nucleotides read TGTGCCAGCAGTCACGGACAGGGGGCTTTTCAGCCCCAGCATTTT.

This clone was counted once. The rearrangement joins TRBV13 to TRBJ2-1; 7 nucleotides match TRBD1. The germline V gene encodes CDR1 PRHDT and CDR2 FYEKMQ (reference sequence). There are 17 residues in the CDR3. V lost 4 bases, J lost 3 bases, and 12 bases stayed unmatched. The CDR3 sequence is CASSSPTGLIYYNEQFF. The CDR3 region has the DNA TGTGCCAGCAGCTCCCCGACAGGGCTGATATACTACAATGAGCAGTTCTTC.

V gene TRBV7-2 combines with J gene TRBJ1-5, with unresolved D. The CDR3 loop spans 17 amino acids. Trimming cost V 0 bases and J 0 bases, with 12 bases left between them. The germline CDR1 and CDR2 sequences are SGHTA and FQGNSA. The CDR3 sequence is CASSLAPVEYSNQPQHF. The CDR3, as DNA: TGTGCCAGCAGCTTAGCTCCGGTCGAATATAGCAATCAGCCCCAGCATTTT.

The chain uses TRBV28 and TRBJ1-4, with D unresolved. Germline CDR1 is MDHEN and CDR2 is SYDVKM. The length of the CDR3 is 16 residues. Trimming removed 1 base at V and 1 base at J, with 10 bases between. The CDR3 sequence is CASSLSGVRTNEKLFF. The CDR3 nucleotides are TGTGCCAGCAGTTTATCCGGGGTCCGAACTAATGAAAAACTGTTTTTT.

This clone turned up a few times. This sequence joins TRBV2 and TRBJ1-6; D ambiguous. The V and J ends lost 1 base and 7 bases respectively, with 5 bases between them. Germline assignment: CDR1 SNHLY and CDR2 FYNNEI. The CDR3 is 13 residues long. The CDR3: CASSEEMNSPLHF. The CDR3 DNA follows: TGTGCCAGCAGTGAAGAAATGAATTCACCCCTCCACTTT.

This clone showed up just a few times. This chain uses TRBV28 with TRBJ1-2, with unresolved D. Trimming removed 7 bases at V and 8 bases at J, with 23 bases between. Germline lookup yields CDR1 MDHEN and CDR2 SYDVKM. The CDR3 is 15 amino acids. CDR3: CASKARPYRVDGYTF. The CDR3 nucleotides read TGTGCCAGCAAGGCTCGGCCGTACCGGGTCGACGGCTACACCTTC.

V usage is TRBV11-3 and J usage is TRBJ1-1; 9 nucleotides line up with TRBD1. CDR3 length: 15 amino acids. CDR1 is SGHNT and CDR2 is YENEEA in the germline V gene. V trimming: 5 bases; J trimming: 3 bases; junction bases outside the gene matches: 7. The CDR3 here is CASSRDRGIYTEAFF. For the CDR3, the DNA is TGTGCCAGCAGCCGCGACAGGGGGATTTACACTGAAGCTTTCTTT.

This rearrangement joins TRBV13 to TRBJ1-3; possible D gene TRBD1, 5 bases. This CDR3 has 16 amino acids. V was clipped by 2 bases and J by 0 bases, with 11 bases between them. Germline V gene data show CDR1 as PRHDT and CDR2 as FYEKMQ (reference sequence). The CDR3 here is CASSLLGDPSGNTIYF. DNA of the CDR3: TGTGCCAGCAGCTTATTAGGGGATCCCTCTGGAAACACCATATATTTT.

J is TRBJ2-2 and V is TRBV6-4, with D unresolved. The CDR3 covers 14 residues. Germline lookup yields CDR1 MRHNA and CDR2 SNTAGT. With 0 bases removed from V and 3 bases from J, the gap between germline ends came to 5 bases. The CDR3 DNA sequence: TGTGCCAGCAGTGACTCGGTAGACACCGGGGAGCTGTTTTTT. Encoded protein: CASSDSVDTGELFF.

The chain is built from TRBV14 and TRBJ1-2, with D possibly matching TRBD1 (6 bases). The ends were cut back, 1 base at V and 4 bases at J, with 13 bases in the middle. There are 15 residues in the CDR3. The germline V gene has CDR1 SGHDN and CDR2 FVKESK. The CDR3 reads CASSQGTGLAYGYTF. CDR3 nucleotides: TGTGCCAGCAGCCAAGGAACAGGGCTGGCCTATGGCTACACCTTC. The full variable domain, completed using reference TRBV14 and TRBJ1-2, is EAGVTQFPSHSVIEKGQTVTLRCDPISGHDNLYWYRRVMGKEIKFLLHFVKESKQDESGMPNNRFLAERTGGTYSTLKVQPAELEDSGVYFCASSQGTGLAYGYTFGSGTRLTVV.

The CDR3 protein is CASSFRTGEAFF. The CDR3 DNA follows: TGTGCCAGCAGCTTCCGGACAGGAGAAGCTTTCTTT. The chain joins TRBV11-2 to TRBJ1-1; 7 bases are a match to TRBD1. This CDR3 region has 12 residues. V lost 3 bases, J lost 8 bases, and 3 bases stayed unmatched. Germline V gene data show CDR1 as SGHAT and CDR2 as FQNNGV. Supplemented by reference TRBV11-2 and TRBJ1-1, the full variable domain reads EAGVAQSPRYKIIEKRQSVAFWCNPISGHATLYWYQQILGQGPKLLIQFQNNGVVDDSQLPKDRFSAERLKGVDSTLKIQPAKLEDSAVYLCASSFRTGEAFFGQGTRLTVV.

The J gene is TRBJ2-3, the V gene TRBV19; 8 bases agree with TRBD2. The length of the CDR3 is 15 residues. Trimming cost V 5 bases and J 2 bases; bases outside gene matches: 6. From germline, CDR1 is LNHDA and CDR2 SQIVND (reference sequence). CDR3 residues: CASSLREGYTDTQYF. In DNA, the CDR3 is TGTGCCAGTAGTCTCCGGGAGGGTTACACAGATACGCAGTATTTT.

CDR3 in DNA: TGTGCCAGCACCCTGGGGGGGTTGACTGAAGCTTTCTTT. This sequence encodes CASTLGGLTEAFF. The chain is built from TRBV28 and TRBJ1-1; the D gene is possibly TRBD1 (5 bases). Trimming stripped 7 bases from V and 5 bases from J, with 14 bases between. Germline V gene data show CDR1 as MDHEN and CDR2 as SYDVKM. The CDR3 loop spans 13 amino acids.

The V gene is TRBV6-5, the J gene TRBJ1-6; no clear D gene. There are 13 residues in the CDR3. In germline, CDR1 is MNHEY, CDR2 SVGAGI. Trimming took off 2 bases at V and 10 bases at J, with 9 bases between the two ends. This CDR3 is CASSYRFGSPLHF. The CDR3 DNA reads TGTGCCAGCAGTTACCGGTTTGGATCACCCCTCCACTTT.

The rearrangement uses TRBV28 and TRBJ1-1; 9 bases are shared with TRBD1. CDR3 size: 16 residues. V gave up 3 bases and J gave up 4 bases; unmatched junction bases: 9. Germline CDR1 is MDHEN and CDR2 is SYDVKM. CDR3 loop: CASSFRAQTGGTEAFF. In DNA, the CDR3 is TGTGCCAGCAGTTTTAGGGCTCAGACAGGGGGCACTGAAGCTTTCTTT.

The chain carries TRBV7-2 and TRBJ2-5, with unresolved D. V shed 4 bases and J shed 3 bases, with 3 bases lying between them. Germline V gene data show CDR1 as SGHTA and CDR2 as FQGNSA. The CDR3 length is 11 residues. CDR3 DNA sequence: TGTGCCAGCAGCTCGAAAGAGACCCAGTACTTC. As protein: CASSSKETQYF.

The chain is built from TRBV30 and TRBJ1-6; TRBD1 is a possible D gene (5 bases). The germline V gene has CDR1 GTSNPN and CDR2 SVGIG (reference sequence). The CDR3 is 15 amino acids. V was trimmed by 8 bases and J by 0 bases, leaving 14 bases between them. As DNA, the CDR3 is TGTGCCGTTAAAACGAGGGGCTCCTATAATTCACCCCTCCACTTT. Translated: CAVKTRGSYNSPLHF.